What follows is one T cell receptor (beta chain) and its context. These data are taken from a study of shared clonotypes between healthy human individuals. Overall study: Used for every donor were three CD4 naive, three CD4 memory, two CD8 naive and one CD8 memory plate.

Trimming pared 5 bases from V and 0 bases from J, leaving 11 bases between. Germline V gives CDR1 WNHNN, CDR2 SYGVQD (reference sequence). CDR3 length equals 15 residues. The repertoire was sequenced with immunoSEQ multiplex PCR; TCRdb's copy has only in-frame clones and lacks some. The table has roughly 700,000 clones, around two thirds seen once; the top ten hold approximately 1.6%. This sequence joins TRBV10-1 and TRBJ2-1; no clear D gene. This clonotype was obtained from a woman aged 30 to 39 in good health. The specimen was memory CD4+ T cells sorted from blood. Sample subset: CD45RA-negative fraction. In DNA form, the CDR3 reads TGCGCCAGCAGTTCGCCAGGCGGCTCCTACAATGAGCAGTTCTTC. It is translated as CASSSPGGSYNEQFF.